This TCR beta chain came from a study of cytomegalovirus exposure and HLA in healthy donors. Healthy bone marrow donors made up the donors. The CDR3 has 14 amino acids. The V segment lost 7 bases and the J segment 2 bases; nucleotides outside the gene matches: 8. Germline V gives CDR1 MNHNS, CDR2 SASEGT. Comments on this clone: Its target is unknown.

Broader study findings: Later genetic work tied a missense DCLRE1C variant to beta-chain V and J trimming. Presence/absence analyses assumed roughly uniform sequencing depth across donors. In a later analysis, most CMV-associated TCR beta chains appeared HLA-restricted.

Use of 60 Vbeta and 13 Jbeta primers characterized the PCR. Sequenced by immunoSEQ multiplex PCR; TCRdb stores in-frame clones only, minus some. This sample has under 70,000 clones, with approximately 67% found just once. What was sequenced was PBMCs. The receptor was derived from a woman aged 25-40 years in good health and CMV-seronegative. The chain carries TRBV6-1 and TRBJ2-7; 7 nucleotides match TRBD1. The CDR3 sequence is CASNPTGYPYEQYF. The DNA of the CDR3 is TGTGCCAGCAACCCGACAGGGTACCCCTACGAGCAGTACTTC.